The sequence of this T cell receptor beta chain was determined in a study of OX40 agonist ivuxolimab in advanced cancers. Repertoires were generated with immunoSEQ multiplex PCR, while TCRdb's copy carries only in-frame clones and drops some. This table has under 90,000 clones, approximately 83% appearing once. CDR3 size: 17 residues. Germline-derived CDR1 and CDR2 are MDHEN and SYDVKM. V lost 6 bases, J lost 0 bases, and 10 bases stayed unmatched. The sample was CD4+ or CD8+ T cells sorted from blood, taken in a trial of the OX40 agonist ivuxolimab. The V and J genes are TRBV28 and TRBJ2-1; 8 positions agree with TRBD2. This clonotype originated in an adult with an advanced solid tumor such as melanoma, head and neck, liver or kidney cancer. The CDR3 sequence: CASRGTRRRVSYNEQFF. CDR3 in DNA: TGTGCCAGCAGGGGGACTAGACGTCGTGTCTCCTACAATGAGCAGTTCTTC.